This TCR beta chain derives from a study of neurological immune-mediated disorders. General study points: The absence of any CDR3 amino acid sequence shared by expanded clones across subjects suggests that repertoires were private in all groups.

This clonotype showed up many times. Its cognate antigen is unknown. Volunteers attending a blood bank in Maryland, USA, served as healthy controls. From 2 million PBMCs stored at -80 C, the unsorted libraries were generated. The ends were cut back, 0 bases at V and 7 bases at J, with 12 bases in the middle. The length of the CDR3 is 14 residues. CDR1 is DFQATT and CDR2 is SNEGSKA in the germline V gene (reference sequence). Every sequencing run generated over 180 million TCR-beta sequences from 15-18 subjects. TCRdb analysed the 5' RACE reads with MiXCR anew, one entry per CDR3 protein. The sample consists of roughly 31,000 distinct CDR3 sequences, approximately 4.3% of them appearing once.

The chain is built from TRBV20-1 and TRBJ1-4; D is unresolved. The sequenced sample consisted of PBMCs. The source of this sequence is a man between 18 and 35 years old in good health. CDR3 coding DNA: TGCAGTGCTAGAGACGGCAGAGGTAGTGAAAAACTGTTTTTT. Translating it yields CSARDGRGSEKLFF.